The 23 T cell receptor beta chains listed next were all sequenced from one sample in a study of blood T cells in healthy people across ages. A second PCR of roughly 7 to 11 cycles used a sample-barcoded 5' primer and a J-beta primer mix. TCRdb redid the calling of the 5' RACE reads with MiXCR, one entry per CDR3 protein. Of just over 1 million distinct CDR3 sequences detected, around 45% appear once; the ten largest clones hold approximately 19%. The sample taken for sequencing was blood. The source is a woman aged 55-75 years in good health.

This chain links TRBV6-2 or TRBV6-3 with TRBJ2-5; 9 bases map to TRBD2. The J call may be incorrect, as the DNA end agrees better with TRBJ2-7. CDR1 is MNHEY, CDR2 SVGEGT, per germline. This CDR3 comprises 13 residues. Here the CDR3 reads CASRAGGQGEQYF. The CDR3 DNA follows: TGTGCCAGCAGAGCGGGAGGCCAGGGCGAGCAGTACTTC.

This sequence joins TRBV29-1 and TRBJ2-2; D is perhaps TRBD1 or TRBD2 (5 bases each). From germline, CDR1 is SQVTM and CDR2 ANQGSEA. V was shortened by 7 bases and J by 8 bases, with 11 bases between the two germline ends. The CDR3 runs 11 residues. The CDR3, as DNA: TGCAGCGGCCAGGGACCTGGGGAGCTGTTTTTT. Amino acids: CSGQGPGELFF.

The chain joins TRBV20-1 to TRBJ2-3, with TRBD2 identical over 9 bases. The CDR3 loop spans 16 amino acids. Germline V gene sequence: CDR1 DFQATT, CDR2 SNEGSKA (reference sequence). Unmatched junction bases numbered 13, after V lost 3 bases and J lost 6 bases. The CDR3: CSASPLLAGARDTQYF. Here the CDR3 DNA reads TGCAGTGCTAGCCCCCTGTTAGCGGGGGCCAGGGATACGCAGTATTTT.

This clonotype has just a few counts. The V call is TRBV11-2, the J call TRBJ2-5, with D uncertain. This CDR3 comprises 11 residues. Deletions cut 1 base from V and 11 bases from J, with 8 bases between. CDR1 is SGHAT and CDR2 is FQNNGV in the germline V gene. This CDR3 reads CASSLAEEQYF. CDR3 nucleotide sequence: TGTGCCAGCAGCTTAGCGGAAGAGCAGTACTTC.

The genes are TRBV27 and TRBJ2-1; 13 positions match TRBD2. The CDR3 covers 19 residues. From germline, CDR1 is MNHEY and CDR2 SMNVEV (reference sequence). The trim removed 7 bases at V and 0 bases at J, leaving 12 bases unmatched. The CDR3 sequence is CASTDPGLAGWSSYNEQFF. CDR3 coding DNA: TGTGCCAGCACCGACCCGGGACTAGCGGGATGGAGCTCCTACAATGAGCAGTTCTTC.

V gene TRBV20-1 combines with J gene TRBJ2-1; unclear D gene. Germline lookup yields CDR1 DFQATT and CDR2 SNEGSKA (reference sequence). The length of the CDR3 is 16 residues. The V and J ends lost 6 bases and 9 bases respectively, with 27 bases between them. DNA for the CDR3: TGCAGTGCCAGCTCCCCTCGAGACGTCTCTTTCAGTGAGCAGTTCTTC. This codes for CSASSPRDVSFSEQFF.

The rearrangement joins TRBV5-4 to TRBJ2-6; no clear D. With 0 bases removed from V and 0 bases from J, the gap between germline ends came to 10 bases. CDR3 length: 17 residues. The germline CDR1 and CDR2 sequences are SGHNT and YYREEE (reference sequence). CDR3 DNA sequence: TGTGCCAGCAGCTTGGGAGGACCTTCCTCTGGGGCCAACGTCCTGACTTTC. It codes for CASSLGGPSSGANVLTF. Together with reference TRBV5-4 and TRBJ2-6, the CDR3 gives the full variable domain: ETGVTQSPTHLIKTRGQQVTLRCSSQSGHNTVSWYQQALGQGPQFIFQYYREEENGRGNFPPRFSGLQFPNYSSELNVNALELDDSALYLCASSLGGPSSGANVLTFGAGSRLTVL.

This clonotype was seen many times. Here the CDR3 DNA reads TGTGCCAGCAGCTTAGGGACAGGGTACCTCCAAGAGACCCAGTACTTC. Residues: CASSLGTGYLQETQYF. The chain couples TRBV7-2 to TRBJ2-5; 8 nucleotides agree with TRBD1. The CDR3 runs 16 residues. After removal of 1 base from V and 1 base from J, the junction contained 5 bases not matched to a gene. Germline values: CDR1 SGHTA, CDR2 FQGNSA.

The chain has TRBV29-1 and TRBJ2-3; tentative D call: TRBD2 (5 bases). The CDR3 contains 15 residues. V was cut by 3 bases and J by 2 bases, with 15 bases left in between. Germline CDR1 and CDR2: SQVTM and ANQGSEA. The CDR3 here is CSVEGRGPLTDTQYF. Here the CDR3 DNA reads TGCAGCGTTGAGGGCCGAGGGCCGCTCACAGATACGCAGTATTTT.

This chain joins TRBV6-1 and TRBJ2-7; D perhaps matches TRBD1 (6 bases). V was cut by 6 bases and J by 2 bases, with 14 bases left in between. This CDR3 comprises 14 residues. Germline V gene lookup returns CDR1 MNHNS and CDR2 SASEGT. The CDR3 spells CASRTLHRAYEQYF. CDR3 sequence (DNA): TGTGCCAGCAGGACGCTACACAGGGCCTACGAGCAGTACTTC.

The chain uses TRBV20-1 and TRBJ2-5; unclear D gene. The CDR3 sequence is 13 residues long. The germline gives CDR1 DFQATT, CDR2 SNEGSKA (reference sequence). The CDR3 region has the DNA TGCAGCGGGCGAAGGACGGATTCCTACAAGCAGTACTTC. Translating gives CSGRRTDSYKQYF.

This clonotype has ten or more counts. J is TRBJ2-5 and V is TRBV5-1; 11 nucleotides line up with TRBD2. The CDR3 is 16 residues long. Germline V lookup: CDR1 SGHRS, CDR2 YFSETQ. V was clipped by 4 bases and J by 5 bases; unmatched bases: 10. Here the CDR3 DNA reads TGCGCCAGCAGCCACGCAGGGACTAGCGGAAAGGAGACCCAGTACTTC. This translates into CASSHAGTSGKETQYF.

This clonotype was counted between two and nine times. The rearrangement links TRBV20-1 to TRBJ2-5; D could derive from TRBD1 or TRBD2 (5 bases each). V was clipped by 7 bases and J by 5 bases, with 14 bases between them. The CDR3 loop spans 12 amino acids. Germline loops: CDR1 DFQATT, CDR2 SNEGSKA (reference sequence). In nucleotides, the CDR3 is TGCAGTGAGAAGGGGCGCGGGGAGACCCAGTACTTC. Translation gives CSEKGRGETQYF.

This clonotype was counted between two and nine times. This chain joins TRBV12-3 or TRBV12-4 and TRBJ2-5; 8 bases are a match to TRBD2. With 6 bases clipped from V and 3 bases from J, the junction kept 9 bases outside the gene matches. The CDR3 length is 15 residues. As DNA, the CDR3 is TGTGCCAGCAGCCGCCTGGGACTAGTCGAAGAGACCCAGTACTTC. Residues: CASSRLGLVEETQYF.

This chain connects TRBV30 to TRBJ2-2; 13 bases agree with TRBD2. CDR3 length: 15 residues. V shed 4 bases and J 4 bases; nucleotides not matched to a gene: 3. The germline CDR1 and CDR2 sequences are GTSNPN and SVGIG (reference sequence). In DNA form, the CDR3 reads TGTGCCTGGACTACTAGCGGGAGGGCCACCGGGGAGCTGTTTTTT. As protein: CAWTTSGRATGELFF.

The DNA of the CDR3 is TGCAGTGCTGTAACGGGACAGGGGAGTTTCGAGCAGTTCTTC. Residues: CSAVTGQGSFEQFF. The J gene is TRBJ2-1, the V gene TRBV20-1, with 10 bases fitting TRBD1. The CDR3 consists of 14 residues. The junction had 11 bases not matched to a gene; V was cut back by 5 bases and J by 10 bases. Germline CDR1 DFQATT, CDR2 SNEGSKA (reference sequence).

The chain employs TRBV6-5 and TRBJ1-6; the D is unclear. CDR1 MNHEY and CDR2 SVGAGI come from the germline V gene. The CDR3 is 12 residues long. Trimming pared 5 bases from V and 5 bases from J, leaving 4 bases between. Here the CDR3 reads CASSGHNSPLHF. The CDR3 DNA is TGTGCCAGCAGTGGACATAATTCACCCCTCCACTTT.

This clonotype was detected once. The chain has TRBV5-1 and TRBJ2-5, with 7 positions matching TRBD1. Near its end, the DNA agrees better with TRBJ2-7, so the J call may be wrong. The germline V gene encodes CDR1 SGHRS and CDR2 YFSETQ. The CDR3 consists of 16 residues. DNA for the CDR3: TGCGCCAGCAGCTCTACTCCAGGGGGTCTTGTCTACGAGCAGTACTTC. As protein: CASSSTPGGLVYEQYF.

This chain connects TRBV20-1 to TRBJ2-4; D is ambiguous. V was cut by 3 bases and J by 4 bases, with 10 bases left in between. This CDR3 has 13 residues. Germline assignment: CDR1 DFQATT and CDR2 SNEGSKA (reference sequence). Written as DNA, the CDR3 is TGCAGTGCTAGGTTTCCTCCGAAAAACATTCAGTACTTC. Protein sequence: CSARFPPKNIQYF.

The chain links TRBV12-3 or TRBV12-4 to TRBJ2-4, with 7 bases aligning to TRBD2. The end of the DNA aligns better with TRBJ2-7, so the J call may be wrong. There are 12 residues in the CDR3. The CDR3 loop reads CASSSGTNEQYF. CDR3 DNA: TGTGCCAGCAGTTCCGGGACTAACGAGCAGTACTTC.

The chain joins TRBV5-1 to TRBJ2-1; the match to TRBD2 covers 13 bases. Near its end, the DNA agrees better with TRBJ2-7, so the J call may be wrong. The CDR3 length is 17 residues. CDR1 and CDR2 (germline): SGHRS, YFSETQ. This CDR3 reads CASSFGLAGVSYNEQYF. DNA for the CDR3: TGCGCCAGCAGCTTCGGACTAGCGGGAGTCTCTTACAATGAGCAGTACTTC.

The J gene is TRBJ2-4, the V gene TRBV10-3; 12 nucleotides match TRBD1. CDR1 and CDR2 (germline): ENHRY, SYGVKD. Trimming at V came to 2 bases and at J to 6 bases, leaving 5 bases not matched to a gene. There are 16 residues in the CDR3. Written as DNA, the CDR3 is TGTGCCATCAGTGAGATTGGGACAGGGGGCGCAAACATTCAGTACTTC. Translated: CAISEIGTGGANIQYF.

The chain has TRBV4-1 and TRBJ2-1; 13 nucleotides align to TRBD2. Per germline, CDR1 MGHRA and CDR2 YSYEKL. Trimming cost V 0 bases and J 4 bases; bases outside gene matches: 6. The CDR3 has 18 amino acids. DNA of the CDR3: TGCGCCAGCAGCCAAGATACCCGACTAGCGGGGGGTTACAATGAGCAGTTCTTC. Amino acids: CASSQDTRLAGGYNEQFF.